This T cell receptor beta chain stems from a study of CD8 T cell repertoires and HIV-1 epitope variants. At the level of the study: Twenty-five autologous and known Gag and Nef epitope variant peptides each stimulated T cells separately. Controls were a CMV, EBV and flu peptide pool, Ebola AY9 negative control, and no-peptide well. Points from the study as a whole: Beta chains alone show antigen proliferation, not cytokine profile or function. Of 8 or 9 antigen-specific beta clonotypes, five to seven appeared to cross-react with escape variants.

About this clone: Antigen unknown.

Clones were read by immunoSEQ multiplex PCR, and TCRdb kept only the in-frame ones, dropping some. The sample contains about 5,100 clones, 66% of which appear only once. This TCR derives from a male donor with HIV. The sequenced sample consisted of cultured CD8+ T cells derived from PBMCs.

The CDR3 sequence: CASSQDEDTGGEAQHF. In DNA form, the CDR3 reads TGCGCCAGCAGCCAAGATGAGGATACAGGGGGCGAGGCCCAGCATTTT. The chain links TRBV4-3 to TRBJ1-5, with TRBD1 matching 9 bases. The CDR3 has 16 amino acids. Per the germline V gene, CDR1 is LGHNA and CDR2 is YSLEER. V lost 0 bases, J lost 11 bases, and 11 bases stayed unmatched.